A selection of T cell receptor beta chains follows, all from one sample in a study of blood T cell repertoires in COVID-19. Sequenced by immunoSEQ multiplex PCR; TCRdb stores in-frame clones only, minus some. The sample has some 180,000 clones, about four fifths seen once. Sequencing input: peripheral blood. These receptors were obtained from a woman between 35 and 50 years old with COVID-19, enrolled during active disease. Each CDR3 is given without its conserved first and last residue.

TRBV4-1	TRBJ1-2	ASSQGQGNGYT
TRBV18	TRBJ1-1	ASSPDRARTEAF
TRBV7-9	TRBJ2-3	ASSLARTGDPTDTQY
TRBV19	TRBJ1-5	ASSIGTGYNQPQH
TRBV28	TRBJ1-4	ASSSTGHNEKLF
TRBV5-4	TRBJ2-2	ASSLAPPNTGELF
TRBV5-1	TRBJ2-1	ASSLLRLAGPRSYNEQF
TRBV20-1	TRBJ2-7	SASRLGQGAGEQY
TRBV28	TRBJ2-7	ASRWTGGAYEQY
TRBV9	TRBJ2-1	ASSPIYRGAEQF
TRBV5-1	TRBJ2-5	ASSLAGIEKETQY
TRBV24-1	TRBJ2-5	ATSDATEYQETQY
TRBV11-1	TRBJ2-5	ASSPATGGWETQY
TRBV10-2	TRBJ2-7	ASSEQRSSYEQY
TRBV29-1	TRBJ2-2	SARGGVGTGELF
TRBV28	TRBJ1-1	ASRFGRGMGNTEAF
TRBV10-1	TRBJ2-1	ASSASGTAYNEQF
TRBV11-2	TRBJ2-7	ASGQGTWDEQY
TRBV19	TRBJ1-2	ASSIVKGNYGYT
TRBV27	TRBJ2-6	ASTPYSGANVLT
TRBV11-3	TRBJ2-1	ASSPTSSGSSNEQF
TRBV28	TRBJ1-2	ASGRVGGYT
TRBV7-9	TRBJ1-4	ASSFGQGKNEKLF
TRBV6-5	TRBJ1-4	ASSYSGPTGEKLF
TRBV9	TRBJ2-2	ASSYTGAGELF
TRBV6-5	TRBJ2-2	ASSYSVRSRELF
TRBV5-5	TRBJ2-1	ASSLVVSSYNEQF
TRBV29-1	TRBJ2-7	SVTRQGRAYEQY
TRBV30	TRBJ1-6	AWSLRGANSPLH
TRBV30	TRBJ1-3	AWNRQGTGNTIY
TRBV19	TRBJ1-5	ASSISGQGTRSNQPQH
TRBV28	TRBJ2-1	ASSAGLLTYNEQF
TRBV3-1/TRBV3-2	TRBJ2-1	ASSQDARALYNEQF
TRBV4-1	TRBJ2-5	ASSETSGRETQY
TRBV7-9	TRBJ2-7	ASSLYRVYEQY
TRBV14	TRBJ2-1	ASSLDRGILYNEQF
TRBV14	TRBJ1-1	ASSTAGRARGAF
TRBV23-1	TRBJ2-2	ASSHGWTATNTGELF
TRBV7-9	TRBJ2-1	ASSLTRDTEF
TRBV19	TRBJ1-3	ASSSKTPGTGNTIY
TRBV18	TRBJ2-5	ASSPRGGSGETQY
TRBV4-1	TRBJ1-6	ASTPIGQSSYNSPLH
TRBV18	TRBJ2-2	ASSLNTGELF
TRBV7-6	TRBJ2-5	ASSVGTGAQETQY
TRBV15	TRBJ1-1	ATSRDRAEAF
TRBV29-1	TRBJ1-1	SVELGTGEAF
TRBV9	TRBJ2-5	ASSVGGGRGETQY
TRBV6-5	TRBJ2-2	ASSGTLNTGELF
TRBV7-2	TRBJ1-6	ASSFLVSSYNSPLH
TRBV14	TRBJ1-2	ASSQGQGLGYT
TRBV10-3	TRBJ1-2	AISDPGEANYGYT
TRBV2	TRBJ1-1	ASSQIRGGGNTEAF
TRBV20-1	TRBJ1-2	SAEAPYGYT
TRBV5-4	TRBJ2-3	ASSLAGSTDTQY
TRBV6-5	TRBJ2-4	ASKEGVSRGNIQY
TRBV7-3	TRBJ2-1	ASSPGGYNEQF
TRBV5-1	TRBJ2-1	ASSLLASGRNEQF
TRBV3-1/TRBV3-2	TRBJ2-3	ASSQVGGLTDTQY
TRBV2	TRBJ2-5	ASRAGTGEETQY
TRBV14	TRBJ1-1	ASSQVQALNTEAF